Shown below are 25 T cell receptor beta chains from a single sample sequenced in a study of T cell repertoires in ileal Crohn's disease. The time point was: proximal margin of the surgical specimen (macroscopically non-inflamed). Sequenced by immunoSEQ multiplex PCR; TCRdb stores in-frame clones only, minus some. The repertoire includes about 5,700 clones, approximately 78% of them detected once, and 6.5% sits in the top ten. The sequencing input was ileal tissue. The receptors were sampled from an adult with Crohn's disease.

This sequence joins TRBV27 and TRBJ2-7; 9 nucleotides align to TRBD1. The CDR3 extends over 18 amino acids. The V gene end was trimmed by 7 bases and the J gene end by 6 bases; junction bases not matched to a gene: 22. CDR1 is MNHEY, CDR2 SMNVEV, per germline (reference sequence). The CDR3, as DNA: TGTGCCAGCACCCCTTTCGCGGGGACAGGGAAACTAGTCCGCGAGCAGTACTTC. It codes for CASTPFAGTGKLVREQYF.

The gene calls are TRBV28 and TRBJ2-7; 9 bases line up with TRBD1. This CDR3 contains 16 residues. Germline CDR1 MDHEN, CDR2 SYDVKM. Trimming took 2 bases from V and 4 from J; bases not matched to a gene: 9. The CDR3 nucleotides are TGTGCCAGCAGTTTAGGGGCCGGGACAGGGATTTACGAGCAGTACTTC. This encodes CASSLGAGTGIYEQYF.

In this sample, this clone turned up once. One end of the junction fails to match germline, which may point to a read error. The chain is built from TRBV9 and TRBJ2-7; D is tentatively TRBD1 or TRBD2 (5 bases each). CDR1 SGDLS and CDR2 YYNGEE come from the germline V gene. The CDR3 is 15 residues long. The CDR3 spells CAGSVGVAPSYEQYF. The DNA of the CDR3 is TGTGCCGGCAGCGTAGGGGTAGCGCCTTCCTACGAGCAGTACTTC.

This chain connects TRBV30 to TRBJ2-2; possibly TRBD1 for D (6 bases). Germline lookup yields CDR1 GTSNPN and CDR2 SVGIG (reference sequence). The V end was cut by 5 bases, the J end by 7 bases, with 14 bases between. The CDR3 runs 13 residues. CDR3 sequence reads: CAWYDRPYGELFF. In DNA, the CDR3 is TGTGCCTGGTATGACAGGCCCTACGGGGAGCTGTTTTTT.

CDR3 loop: CASIGLSNQPQHF. CDR3 coding DNA: TGCGCCAGCATCGGGTTGAGCAATCAGCCCCAGCATTTT. This chain links TRBV5-1 with TRBJ1-5; no firm D call. Germline V lookup: CDR1 SGHRS, CDR2 YFSETQ. Trimming removed 6 bases at V and 1 base at J, with 8 bases between. This CDR3 is built from 13 residues.

The chain is built from TRBV30 and TRBJ2-1, with a tentative D call TRBD2 (6 bases). Germline values: CDR1 GTSNPN, CDR2 SVGIG (reference sequence). Trimming shortened V by 3 bases and J by 9 bases, and 9 bases separated the two germline ends. The CDR3 spans 11 residues. The CDR3 DNA reads TGTGCCTGGAGCATAGCGGCTGAGCAGTTCTTC. Its protein product is CAWSIAAEQFF.

Only a few counts were recorded for this clone. V gene TRBV9 combines with J gene TRBJ2-1; 11 bases are a match to TRBD1. Germline-derived CDR1 and CDR2 are SGDLS and YYNGEE. The CDR3 spans 16 residues. V lost 3 bases to trimming and J lost 8 bases; unmatched junction nucleotides: 10. In DNA form, the CDR3 reads TGTGCCAGCAGCGCAAGGATGGGACAGGGGGTGGATGAGCAGTTCTTC. Amino acids: CASSARMGQGVDEQFF.

The chain employs TRBV6-1 and TRBJ1-5; a possible D gene is TRBD1 (5 bases). The CDR3 consists of 13 residues. Per the germline V gene, CDR1 is MNHNS and CDR2 is SASEGT. Trimming removed 7 bases at V and 7 bases at J, with 14 bases between. As DNA, the CDR3 is TGTGCCAGCACTAGAACAGGCGGCCAGCCCCAGCATTTT. Encoded protein: CASTRTGGQPQHF.

V gene TRBV5-5 combines with J gene TRBJ2-7; D unclear. The CDR3 extends over 12 amino acids. Trimming removed 2 bases from V and 11 bases from J, with 14 bases in between. From germline, CDR1 is SGHKS and CDR2 YYEKEE (reference sequence). CDR3 region: CASSFGNAEEYF. CDR3 bases: TGTGCCAGCAGCTTTGGTAACGCTGAGGAGTACTTC.

The chain combines TRBV18 with TRBJ1-2, with 7 positions matching TRBD1. The CDR3 has 13 residues. V was clipped by 4 bases and J by 6 bases; unmatched bases: 5. Germline loops: CDR1 KGHSH, CDR2 LQKENI. The CDR3 nucleotides are TGTGCCAGCTCACAATTCGACAGGGATGGCTACACCTTC. Protein: CASSQFDRDGYTF.

CDR3 sequence: CASSDPGASYEQYF. CDR3 sequence (DNA): TGTGCCAGCAGCGACCCAGGGGCGTCTTACGAGCAGTACTTC. J is TRBJ2-7 and V is TRBV9; possible D gene TRBD1, 6 bases. CDR1 and CDR2 from the germline V gene are SGDLS and YYNGEE. V lost 3 bases to trimming and J lost 4 bases, with 14 bases between them. The CDR3 loop spans 14 amino acids. The full variable domain, rest sourced from reference TRBV9 and TRBJ2-7, is DSGVTQTPKHLITATGQRVTLRCSPRSGDLSVYWYQQSLDQGLQFLIQYYNGEERAKGNILERFSAQQFPDLHSELNLSSLELGDSALYFCASSDPGASYEQYFGPGTRLTVT.

The rearrangement uses TRBV11-2 and TRBJ2-7; 10 bases are shared with TRBD2. This CDR3 has 15 amino acids. CDR1 and CDR2 from the germline V gene are SGHAT and FQNNGV. J lost 3 bases, V lost 6 bases, and 8 bases had no gene match. In nucleotides, the CDR3 is TGTGCCAGCAGGGACCTAGCGGGGGTTTTCTACGAGCAGTACTTC. Translation: CASRDLAGVFYEQYF.

The rearrangement links TRBV5-6 to TRBJ2-1; D gene ambiguous. Germline assignment: CDR1 SGHDT and CDR2 YYEEEE. The CDR3 totals 13 residues. The V gene lost 0 bases and the J gene lost 15 bases, with 16 bases spanning the gap. CDR3 DNA sequence: TGTGCCAGCAGCTTGGCCGACCTGGGGAATCCGTTCTTC. Translating gives CASSLADLGNPFF.

V gene TRBV7-9 combines with J gene TRBJ2-1; D may be TRBD1 (6 bases). Trimming left V 4 bases short and J 8 bases short, with 18 bases between. The CDR3 is made up of 15 amino acids. In germline, CDR1 is SEHNR, CDR2 FQNEAQ (reference sequence). CDR3: CASSSGTKSGDEQFF. CDR3 DNA: TGTGCCAGCAGCTCCGGGACAAAGAGTGGCGATGAGCAGTTCTTC.

The chain is built from TRBV27 and TRBJ2-7, with 12 bases matching TRBD2. CDR1 and CDR2 from the germline V gene are MNHEY and SMNVEV (reference sequence). The J segment lost 4 bases and the V segment lost 3 bases, leaving 13 bases of the junction unmatched. The CDR3 has 18 residues. In DNA, the CDR3 is TGTGCCAGCAGTTTGGCCCCCCCTCTAGCGGGAGGGGCATACGAGCAGTACTTC. Protein product: CASSLAPPLAGGAYEQYF.

The gene calls are TRBV27 and TRBJ1-4; the match to TRBD1 covers 11 bases. The CDR3 length is 16 residues. Germline-derived CDR1 and CDR2 are MNHEY and SMNVEV (reference sequence). V gave up 4 bases and J gave up 6 bases; unmatched junction bases: 7. DNA of the CDR3: TGTGCCAGCAGTTCCGGGACAGGGGGGAAGTATGAAAAACTGTTTTTT. It translates to CASSSGTGGKYEKLFF.

V is TRBV4-3 and J is TRBJ2-2; 7 bases are a match to TRBD1. The CDR3 has 18 amino acids. Germline V gene sequence: CDR1 LGHNA, CDR2 YSLEER. V dropped 0 bases and J dropped 0; count of bases not matched to a gene: 7. The CDR3 loop is CASSQENRGRANTGELFF. The CDR3 nucleotides read TGCGCCAGCAGCCAAGAAAACAGGGGTAGGGCGAACACCGGGGAGCTGTTTTTT.

The J gene is TRBJ2-7, the V gene TRBV29-1; D not resolved. Germline V CDR1 and CDR2: SQVTM, ANQGSEA. The CDR3 length is 8 residues. The CDR3 sequence is CSMYEQYF. In DNA form, the CDR3 reads TGCAGTATGTACGAGCAGTACTTC.

The J gene is TRBJ2-1, the V gene TRBV30; D tentatively reads TRBD1 or TRBD2 (5 bases each). V lost 3 bases and J lost 6, with 6 bases in between. Germline assignment: CDR1 GTSNPN and CDR2 SVGIG (reference sequence). The CDR3 consists of 11 residues. The CDR3 coding sequence is TGTGCCTGGAGGGGGACCAATGAGCAGTTCTTC. Encoded protein: CAWRGTNEQFF.

This chain connects TRBV4-2 to TRBJ2-5; 9 positions match TRBD2. Germline lookup yields CDR1 LGHNA and CDR2 YNFKEQ. V dropped 1 base and J dropped 3; count of bases not matched to a gene: 3. The CDR3 is made up of 15 amino acids. CDR3 amino acids: CASSQGASGEETQYF. For the CDR3, the DNA is TGTGCCAGCAGCCAAGGGGCTAGCGGGGAAGAGACCCAGTACTTC.

The chain is built from TRBV6-5 and TRBJ2-1; D remains unclear. The ends were cut back, 2 bases at V and 2 bases at J, with 1 base in the middle. The CDR3 contains 12 residues. Per the germline V gene, CDR1 is MNHEY and CDR2 is SVGAGI. The CDR3 DNA reads TGTGCCAGCAGTTACACCTACAATGAGCAGTTCTTC. Translated: CASSYTYNEQFF.

V and J are TRBV7-2 and TRBJ2-5; 7 positions match TRBD1. The CDR3 spans 14 residues. Germline V gene lookup returns CDR1 SGHTA and CDR2 FQGNSA. The V and J ends lost 5 bases and 3 bases, in that order; junction bases with no gene match: 6. The CDR3 DNA is TGTGCCAGCAGCACCCAACAGGGGAAAGAGACCCAGTACTTC. Translated: CASSTQQGKETQYF. The whole variable domain, filled in from reference TRBV7-2 and TRBJ2-5, reads GAGVSQSPSNKVTEKGKDVELRCDPISGHTALYWYRQSLGQGLEFLIYFQGNSAPDKSGLPSDRFSAERTGGSVSTLTIQRTQQEDSAVYLCASSTQQGKETQYFGPGTRLLVL.

The chain couples TRBV7-3 to TRBJ2-5; D gene ambiguous. The CDR3 has 13 amino acids. V was clipped by 5 bases and J by 2 bases, with 9 bases between them. The germline CDR1 and CDR2 sequences are SGHTA and FQGTGA. CDR3: CASSPMAQETQYF. CDR3 nucleotides: TGTGCCAGCAGCCCCATGGCTCAAGAGACCCAGTACTTC.

The rearrangement uses TRBV4-3 and TRBJ1-3, with D uncertain. Trimming left V 2 bases short and J 0 bases short, with 2 bases between. From germline, CDR1 is LGHNA and CDR2 YSLEER. This CDR3 is 13 amino acids long. The CDR3 bases are TGCGCCAGCAGCCAACTCTCTGGAAACACCATATATTTT. Translation: CASSQLSGNTIYF.

This sequence joins TRBV5-1 and TRBJ2-7, with D uncertain. The length of the CDR3 is 13 residues. Germline CDR1 reads SGHRS; CDR2 reads YFSETQ. V lost 0 bases to trimming and J lost 4 bases, with 8 bases between them. The CDR3, as DNA: TGCGCCAGCAGCTTGGACCTGGAATACGAGCAGTACTTC. Amino acids: CASSLDLEYEQYF.